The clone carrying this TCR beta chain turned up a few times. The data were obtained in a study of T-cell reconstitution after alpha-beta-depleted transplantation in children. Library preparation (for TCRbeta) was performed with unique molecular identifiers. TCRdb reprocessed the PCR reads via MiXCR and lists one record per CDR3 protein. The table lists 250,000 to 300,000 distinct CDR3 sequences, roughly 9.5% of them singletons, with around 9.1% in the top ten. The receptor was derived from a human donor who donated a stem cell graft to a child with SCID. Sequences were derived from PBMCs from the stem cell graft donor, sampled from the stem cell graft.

Written as DNA, the CDR3 is TGCAGTGCTAGAGTCCGACAGGGGGCAGGGGTGCCCTTGGGGGAGACCCAGTACTTC. This gives the protein CSARVRQGAGVPLGETQYF. V and J are TRBV20-1 and TRBJ2-5, with 10 bases that match TRBD1. This CDR3 contains 19 residues. The V gene end was trimmed by 1 base and the J gene end by 5 bases; junction bases not matched to a gene: 19. Germline CDR1 is DFQATT and CDR2 is SNEGSKA (reference sequence).